A selection of T cell receptor beta chains follows, all from one sample in a study of CD8+CD57+ T cells in acquired aplastic anemia. TCRdb independently ran MiXCR on the reads; one entry per CDR3 protein. This sample has about 160,000 distinct CDR3 sequences, with 71% found just once. The sample comprised sorted CD4+, CD8+, or CD8+CD57+ T cells (not recorded which) from PBMCs. Every receptor here comes from a human donor with aplastic anemia. CDR3s leave out the opening cysteine and the closing phenylalanine or tryptophan. A D gene is named only where the DNA matches it firmly.

TRBJ2-1 | TRBD2 | TRBV11-2 | ASSLGLAGDEQF
TRBJ2-2 | - | TRBV24-1 | ATCRGGNTGELF
TRBJ2-7 | TRBD2 | TRBV7-6 | ASSPGTSGVYEQY
TRBJ1-4 | - | TRBV29-1 | SVEGGVTNEKLF
TRBJ1-1 | TRBD1 | TRBV7-2 | ASSSQGALTEAF
TRBJ2-3 | - | TRBV19 | ASSNQAQSFNTQY
TRBJ2-2 | - | TRBV20-1 | TGQGSNTGELF
TRBJ1-1 | - | TRBV2 | ASSELEGGAF
TRBJ2-7 | - | TRBV3-1 | ASSQDQSWATMGVTSL
TRBJ2-5 | - | TRBV20-1 | SAIVTGLGETQY
TRBJ1-5 | - | TRBV19 | ASSIGASNQPQH
TRBJ2-1 | - | TRBV20-1 | SAKGETGDRNEQF
TRBJ2-7 | TRBD1 | TRBV7-3 | ATSRAKDRGYEQY
TRBJ2-7 | TRBD1 | TRBV29-1 | SVVSGTAYEQY
TRBJ1-4 | - | TRBV2 | ASNLFTRTNEKLF
TRBJ2-7 | TRBD1 | TRBV24-1 | ATSDSTGGMYEQY
TRBJ2-7 | TRBD1 | TRBV7-6 | ASSERSGQGSDEQY
TRBJ1-4 | - | TRBV19 | ASSPSSGLGNEKLF